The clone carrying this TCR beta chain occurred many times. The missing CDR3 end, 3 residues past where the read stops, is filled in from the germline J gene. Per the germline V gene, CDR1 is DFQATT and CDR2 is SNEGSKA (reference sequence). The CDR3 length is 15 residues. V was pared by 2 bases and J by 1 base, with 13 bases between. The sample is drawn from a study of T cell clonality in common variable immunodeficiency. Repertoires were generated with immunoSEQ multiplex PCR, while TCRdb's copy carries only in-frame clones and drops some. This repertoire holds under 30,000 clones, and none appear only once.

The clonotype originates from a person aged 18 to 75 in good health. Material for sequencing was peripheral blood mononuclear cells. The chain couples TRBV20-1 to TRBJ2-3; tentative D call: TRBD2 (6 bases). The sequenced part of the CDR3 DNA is TGCAGTGCTAGAAATTGGCGGGGCGGCACAGATACG. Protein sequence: CSARNWRGGTDT. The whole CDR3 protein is CSARNWRGGTDTQYF.